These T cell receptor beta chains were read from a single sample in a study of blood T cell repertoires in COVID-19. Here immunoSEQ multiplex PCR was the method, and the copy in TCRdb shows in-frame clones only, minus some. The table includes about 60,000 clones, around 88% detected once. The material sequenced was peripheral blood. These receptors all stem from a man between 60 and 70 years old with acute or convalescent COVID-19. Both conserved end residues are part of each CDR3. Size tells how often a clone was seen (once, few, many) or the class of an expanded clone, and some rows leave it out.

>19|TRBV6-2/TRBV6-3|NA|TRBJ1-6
CASSYSPETAVSYNSPLHF
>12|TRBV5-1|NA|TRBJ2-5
CASSLQQETQYF
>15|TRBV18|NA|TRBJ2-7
CASSPALAGLYEQYF
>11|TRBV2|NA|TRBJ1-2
CASSAQGGYTF
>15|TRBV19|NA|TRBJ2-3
CASSPRLGAGDTQYF
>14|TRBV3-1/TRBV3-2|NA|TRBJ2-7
CASSQNTGGYEQYF
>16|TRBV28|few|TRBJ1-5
CASSLEAFQPNQPQHF
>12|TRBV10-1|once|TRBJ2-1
CASSLSGNEQFF
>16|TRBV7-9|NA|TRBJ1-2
CASSFLRDRGDYGYTF
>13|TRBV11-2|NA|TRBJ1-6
CASSPTRGSPLHF
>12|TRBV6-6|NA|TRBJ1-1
CATRRGDAEAFF
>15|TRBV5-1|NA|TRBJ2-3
CASSLGGRAADTQYF
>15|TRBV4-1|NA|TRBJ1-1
CASSQDPDGDVVAFF
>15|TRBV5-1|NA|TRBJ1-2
CASSRGQGTNYGYTF
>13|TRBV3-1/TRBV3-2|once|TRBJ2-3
CASSPGLLGTQYF
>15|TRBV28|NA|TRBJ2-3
CASSSYKGSPDTQYF
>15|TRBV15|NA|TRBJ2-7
CATSRVAGAGPEQYF
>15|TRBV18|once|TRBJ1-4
CASSPGAGANEKLFF
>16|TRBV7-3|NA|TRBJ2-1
CASSHWASGSRDEQFF
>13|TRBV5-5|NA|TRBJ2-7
CASSPQGYDEQYF
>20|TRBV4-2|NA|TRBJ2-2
CASSQDIASGRPANTGELFF
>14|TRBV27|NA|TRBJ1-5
CASIIDRRRQPQHF
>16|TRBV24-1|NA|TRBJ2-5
CATSTSGQGTGETQYF
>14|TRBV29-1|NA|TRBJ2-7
CSVELREDSYEQYF
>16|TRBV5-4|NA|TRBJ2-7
CASSLGFDGSSYEQYF
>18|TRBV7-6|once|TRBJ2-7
CASSLQLRGGRFSYEQYF
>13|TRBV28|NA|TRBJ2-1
CASSFSLYNEQFF
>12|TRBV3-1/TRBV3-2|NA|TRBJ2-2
CASSQATGELFF
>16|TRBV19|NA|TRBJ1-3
CASSIAGTGRGNTIYF
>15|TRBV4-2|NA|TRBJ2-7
CASSQVGGRAYEQYF
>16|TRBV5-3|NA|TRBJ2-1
CARSLEAGGPCNEQFF
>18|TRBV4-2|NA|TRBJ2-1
CASSQASSGSSSYNEQFF
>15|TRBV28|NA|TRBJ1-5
CASSTRQGSNQPQHF
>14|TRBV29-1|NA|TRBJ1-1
CSVEEGGYDTEAFF
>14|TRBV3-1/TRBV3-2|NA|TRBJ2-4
CASRAQGAKNIQYF
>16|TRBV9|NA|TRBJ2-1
CASSPGIRSSYNEQFF
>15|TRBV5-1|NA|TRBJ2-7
CASSLGPGQPYEQYF
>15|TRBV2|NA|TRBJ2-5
CASSEPSGGGETQYF
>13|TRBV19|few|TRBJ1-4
CASSIRASEKLFF
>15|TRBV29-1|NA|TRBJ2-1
CSVPRPGNPYNEQFF